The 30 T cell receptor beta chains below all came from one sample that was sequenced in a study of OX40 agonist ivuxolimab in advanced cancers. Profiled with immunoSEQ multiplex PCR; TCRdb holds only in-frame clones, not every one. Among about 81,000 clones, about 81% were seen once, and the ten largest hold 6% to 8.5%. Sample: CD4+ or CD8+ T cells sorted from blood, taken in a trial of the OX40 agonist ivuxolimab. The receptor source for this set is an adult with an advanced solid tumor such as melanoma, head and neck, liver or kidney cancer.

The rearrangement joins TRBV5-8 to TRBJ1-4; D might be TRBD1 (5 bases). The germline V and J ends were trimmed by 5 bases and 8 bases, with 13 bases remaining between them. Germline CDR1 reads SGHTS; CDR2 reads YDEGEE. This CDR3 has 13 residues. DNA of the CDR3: TGTGCCAGCAGGACGGGACTCCCGGAAAAACTGTTTTTT. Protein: CASRTGLPEKLFF.

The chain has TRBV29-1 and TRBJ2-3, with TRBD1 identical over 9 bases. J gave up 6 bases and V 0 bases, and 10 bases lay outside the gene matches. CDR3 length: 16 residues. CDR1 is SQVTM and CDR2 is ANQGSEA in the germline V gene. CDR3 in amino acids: CSVEDAPGQGFDTQYF. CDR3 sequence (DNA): TGCAGCGTTGAAGATGCTCCGGGACAGGGTTTTGATACGCAGTATTTT.

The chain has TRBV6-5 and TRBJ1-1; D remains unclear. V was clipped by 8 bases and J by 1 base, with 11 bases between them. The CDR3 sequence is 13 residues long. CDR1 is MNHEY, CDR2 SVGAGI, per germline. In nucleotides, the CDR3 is TGTGCCAGCGGTTTCGGAAGGAACACTGAAGCTTTCTTT. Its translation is CASGFGRNTEAFF.

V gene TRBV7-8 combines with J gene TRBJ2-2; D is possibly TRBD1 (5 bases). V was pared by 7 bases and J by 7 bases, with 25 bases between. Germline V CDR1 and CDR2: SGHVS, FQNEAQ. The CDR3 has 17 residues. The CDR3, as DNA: TGTGCCAGCACCGATAGCTTACAGACAGTCTGGCTCGGGGAGCTGTTTTTT. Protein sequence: CASTDSLQTVWLGELFF.

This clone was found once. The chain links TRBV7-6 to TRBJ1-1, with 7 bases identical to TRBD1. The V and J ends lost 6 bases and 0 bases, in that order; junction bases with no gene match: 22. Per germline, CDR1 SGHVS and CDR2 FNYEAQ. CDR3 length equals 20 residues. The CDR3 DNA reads TGTGCCAGCAGTTTGTATTATGATAGTGAGGGGGCAAGGGTGAACACTGAAGCTTTCTTT. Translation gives CASSLYYDSEGARVNTEAFF. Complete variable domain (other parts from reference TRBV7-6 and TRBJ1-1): GAGVSQSPRYKVTKRGQDVALRCDPISGHVSLYWYRQALGQGPEFLTYFNYEAQQDKSGLPNDRFSAERPEGSISTLTIQRTEQRDSAMYRCASSLYYDSEGARVNTEAFFGQGTRLTVV.

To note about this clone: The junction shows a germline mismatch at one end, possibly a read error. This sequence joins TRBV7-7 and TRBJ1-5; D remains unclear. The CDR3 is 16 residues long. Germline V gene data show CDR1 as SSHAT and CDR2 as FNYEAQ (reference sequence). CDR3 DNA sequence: TGTGCCAGCAGCCAATGCCTTCCGACGTGGAATCGGCCCCAGCATTTT. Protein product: CASSQCLPTWNRPQHF.

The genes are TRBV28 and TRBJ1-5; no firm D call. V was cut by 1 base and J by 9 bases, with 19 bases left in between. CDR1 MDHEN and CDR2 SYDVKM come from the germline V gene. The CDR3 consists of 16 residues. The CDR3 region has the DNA TGTGCCAGCAGTTTATATGGTGACGGCCGCGGAGGGCCCCAGCATTTT. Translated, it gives CASSLYGDGRGGPQHF.

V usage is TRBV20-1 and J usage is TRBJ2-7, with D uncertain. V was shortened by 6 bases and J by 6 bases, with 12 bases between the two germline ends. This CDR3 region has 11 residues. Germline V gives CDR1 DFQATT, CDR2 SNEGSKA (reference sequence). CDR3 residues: CSAPDPLEQYF. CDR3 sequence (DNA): TGCAGTGCACCCGACCCCCTCGAGCAGTACTTC.

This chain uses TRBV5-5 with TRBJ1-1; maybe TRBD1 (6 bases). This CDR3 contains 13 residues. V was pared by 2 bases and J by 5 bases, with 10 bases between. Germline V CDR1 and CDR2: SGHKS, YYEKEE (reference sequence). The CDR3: CASSLGDTTEAFF. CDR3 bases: TGTGCCAGCAGCTTAGGGGACACAACTGAAGCTTTCTTT.

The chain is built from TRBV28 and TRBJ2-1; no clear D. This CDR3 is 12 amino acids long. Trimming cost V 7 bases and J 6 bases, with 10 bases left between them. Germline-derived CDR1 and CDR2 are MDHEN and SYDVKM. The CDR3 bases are TGTGCCAGCACCCGCGGCCCCAATGAGCAGTTCTTC. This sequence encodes CASTRGPNEQFF.

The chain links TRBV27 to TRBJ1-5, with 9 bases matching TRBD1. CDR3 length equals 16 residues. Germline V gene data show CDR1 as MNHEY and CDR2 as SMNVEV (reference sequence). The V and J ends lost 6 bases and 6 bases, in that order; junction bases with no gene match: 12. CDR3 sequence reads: CASSPKGTGTGQPQHF. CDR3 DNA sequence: TGTGCCAGCAGCCCCAAAGGGACAGGGACGGGTCAGCCCCAGCATTTT.

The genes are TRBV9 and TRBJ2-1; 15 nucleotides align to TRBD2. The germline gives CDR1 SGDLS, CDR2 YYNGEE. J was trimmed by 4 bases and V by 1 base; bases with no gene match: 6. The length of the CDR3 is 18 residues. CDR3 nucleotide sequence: TGTGCCAGCAGCGTAAGGACTAGCGGGAGGGGGATATACAATGAGCAGTTCTTC. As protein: CASSVRTSGRGIYNEQFF.

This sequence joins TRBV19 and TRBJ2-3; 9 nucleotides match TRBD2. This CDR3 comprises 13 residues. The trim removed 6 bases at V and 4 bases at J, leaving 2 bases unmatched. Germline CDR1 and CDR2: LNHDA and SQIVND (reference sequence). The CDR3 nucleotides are TGTGCCAGTAGGGTAGCGGGAGCAGATACGCAGTATTTT. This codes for CASRVAGADTQYF.

This chain's CDR3 is CASSSNRGTEAFF. The CDR3 DNA sequence: TGTGCCAGCAGTTCAAACAGGGGGACTGAAGCTTTCTTT. This chain connects TRBV6-5 to TRBJ1-1; TRBD1 agrees at 8 bases. V trimming: 4 bases; J trimming: 5 bases; junction bases outside the gene matches: 3. CDR1 is MNHEY, CDR2 SVGAGI, per germline. The CDR3 consists of 13 residues.

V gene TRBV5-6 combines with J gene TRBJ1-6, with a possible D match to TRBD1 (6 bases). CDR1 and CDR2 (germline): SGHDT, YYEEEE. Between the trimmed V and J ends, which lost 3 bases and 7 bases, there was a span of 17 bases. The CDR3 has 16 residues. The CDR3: CASSSLAQGRNSPLHF. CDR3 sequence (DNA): TGTGCCAGCAGCTCCCTAGCGCAGGGGCGGAATTCACCCCTCCACTTT.

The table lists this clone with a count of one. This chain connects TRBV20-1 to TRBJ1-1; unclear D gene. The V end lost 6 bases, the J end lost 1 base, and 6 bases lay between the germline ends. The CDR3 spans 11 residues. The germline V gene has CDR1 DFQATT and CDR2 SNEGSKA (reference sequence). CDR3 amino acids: CSAYKNTEAFF. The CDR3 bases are TGCAGTGCCTATAAGAACACTGAAGCTTTCTTT.

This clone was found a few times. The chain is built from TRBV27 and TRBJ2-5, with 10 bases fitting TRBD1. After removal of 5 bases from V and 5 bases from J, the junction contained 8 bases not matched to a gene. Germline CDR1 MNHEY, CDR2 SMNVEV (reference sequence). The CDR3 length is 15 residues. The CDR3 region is CASSMTGGGGETQYF. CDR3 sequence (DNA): TGTGCCAGCAGTATGACAGGGGGCGGCGGGGAGACCCAGTACTTC.

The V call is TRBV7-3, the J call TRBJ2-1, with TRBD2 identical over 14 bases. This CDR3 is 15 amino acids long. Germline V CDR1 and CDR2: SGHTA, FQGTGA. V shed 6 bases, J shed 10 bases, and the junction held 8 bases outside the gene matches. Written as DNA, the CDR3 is TGTGCCAGCAGACCTCCGGGACTAGCGGGAGACGAGCAGTTCTTC. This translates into CASRPPGLAGDEQFF.

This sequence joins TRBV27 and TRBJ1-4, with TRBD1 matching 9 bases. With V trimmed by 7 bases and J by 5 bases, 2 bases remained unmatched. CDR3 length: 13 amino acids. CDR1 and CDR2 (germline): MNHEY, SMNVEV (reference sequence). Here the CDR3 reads CASTDRGNEKLFF. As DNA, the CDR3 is TGTGCCAGCACAGACAGGGGGAATGAAAAACTGTTTTTT. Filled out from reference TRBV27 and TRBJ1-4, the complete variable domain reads EAQVTQNPRYLITVTGKKLTVTCSQNMNHEYMSWYRQDPGLGLRQIYYSMNVEVTDKGDVPEGYKVSRKEKRNFPLILESPSPNQTSLYFCASTDRGNEKLFFGSGTQLSVL.

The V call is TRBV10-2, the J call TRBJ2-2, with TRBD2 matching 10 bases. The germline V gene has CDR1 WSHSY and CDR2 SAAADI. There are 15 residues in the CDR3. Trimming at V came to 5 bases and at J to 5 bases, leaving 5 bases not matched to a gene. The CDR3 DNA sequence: TGCGCCAGCAGTTTAGCGGGGGGAGAAACCGGGGAGCTGTTTTTT. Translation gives CASSLAGGETGELFF.

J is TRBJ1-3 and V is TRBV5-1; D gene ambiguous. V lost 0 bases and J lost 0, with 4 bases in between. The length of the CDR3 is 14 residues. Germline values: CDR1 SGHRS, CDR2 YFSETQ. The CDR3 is CASSLGYSGNTIYF. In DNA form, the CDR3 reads TGCGCCAGCAGCTTGGGGTACTCTGGAAACACCATATATTTT. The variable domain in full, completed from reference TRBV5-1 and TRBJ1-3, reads KAGVTQTPRYLIKTRGQQVTLSCSPISGHRSVSWYQQTPGQGLQFLFEYFSETQRNKGNFPGRFSGRQFSNSRSEMNVSTLELGDSALYLCASSLGYSGNTIYFGEGSWLTVV.

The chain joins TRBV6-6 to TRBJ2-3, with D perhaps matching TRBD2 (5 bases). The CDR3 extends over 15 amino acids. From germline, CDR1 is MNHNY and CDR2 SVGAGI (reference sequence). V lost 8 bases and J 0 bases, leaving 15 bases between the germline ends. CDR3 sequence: CASGRWGASTDTQYF. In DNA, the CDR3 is TGTGCCAGCGGCCGTTGGGGAGCTAGCACAGATACGCAGTATTTT.

CDR3 loop: CASSRQGIGNIQYF. CDR3 DNA: TGTGCCAGCAGTCGACAGGGGATCGGTAACATTCAGTACTTC. The chain combines TRBV28 with TRBJ2-4, with 8 bases identical to TRBD1. This CDR3 has 14 amino acids. The J segment lost 7 bases and the V segment lost 5 bases, leaving 7 bases of the junction unmatched. Germline lookup yields CDR1 MDHEN and CDR2 SYDVKM.

The CDR3 here is CSAGTYQPQHF. The CDR3 DNA reads as TGCAGTGCGGGGACGTATCAGCCCCAGCATTTT. V is TRBV20-1 and J is TRBJ1-5; perhaps TRBD1 as D (5 bases). The CDR3 sequence is 11 residues long. Trimming removed 6 bases at V and 5 bases at J, with 8 bases between. From germline, CDR1 is DFQATT and CDR2 SNEGSKA (reference sequence).

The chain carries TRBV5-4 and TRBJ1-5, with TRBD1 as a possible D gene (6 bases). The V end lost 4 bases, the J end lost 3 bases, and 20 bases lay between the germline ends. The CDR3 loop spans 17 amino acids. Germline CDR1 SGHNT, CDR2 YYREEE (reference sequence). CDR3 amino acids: CASSNFGGGQSNQPQHF. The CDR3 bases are TGTGCCAGCAGCAACTTCGGGGGGGGGCAGTCCAATCAGCCCCAGCATTTT.

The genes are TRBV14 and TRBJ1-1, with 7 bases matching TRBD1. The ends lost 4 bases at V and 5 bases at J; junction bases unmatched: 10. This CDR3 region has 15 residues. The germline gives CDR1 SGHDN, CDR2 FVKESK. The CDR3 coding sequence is TGTGCCAGCAGCCGAGGAGGGGGCTCGGGTACTGAAGCTTTCTTT. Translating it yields CASSRGGGSGTEAFF. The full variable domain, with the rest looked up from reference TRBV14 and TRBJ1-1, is EAGVTQFPSHSVIEKGQTVTLRCDPISGHDNLYWYRRVMGKEIKFLLHFVKESKQDESGMPNNRFLAERTGGTYSTLKVQPAELEDSGVYFCASSRGGGSGTEAFFGQGTRLTVV.

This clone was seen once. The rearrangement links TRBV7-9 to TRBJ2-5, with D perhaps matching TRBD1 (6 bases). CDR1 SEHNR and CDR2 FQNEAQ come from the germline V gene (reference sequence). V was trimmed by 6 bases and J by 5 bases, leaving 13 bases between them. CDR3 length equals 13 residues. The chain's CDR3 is CASSFRGRETQYF. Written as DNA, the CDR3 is TGTGCCAGCAGTTTCAGGGGAAGGGAGACCCAGTACTTC. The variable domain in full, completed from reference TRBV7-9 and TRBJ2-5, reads DTGVSQNPRHKITKRGQNVTFRCDPISEHNRLYWYRQTLGQGPEFLTYFQNEAQLEKSRLLSDRFSAERPKGSFSTLEIQRTEQGDSAMYLCASSFRGRETQYFGPGTRLLVL.

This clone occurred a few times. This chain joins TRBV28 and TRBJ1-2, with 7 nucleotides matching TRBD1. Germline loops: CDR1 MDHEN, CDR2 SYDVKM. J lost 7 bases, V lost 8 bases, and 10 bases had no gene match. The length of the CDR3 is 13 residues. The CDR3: CASVPDRVRGYTF. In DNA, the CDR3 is TGTGCCAGCGTACCCGACAGGGTGCGTGGCTACACCTTC.

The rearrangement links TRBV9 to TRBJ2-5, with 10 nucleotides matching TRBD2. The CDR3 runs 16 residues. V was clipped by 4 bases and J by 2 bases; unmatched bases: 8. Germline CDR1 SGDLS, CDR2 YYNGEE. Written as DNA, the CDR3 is TGTGCCAGCAGCCCTTGGGCTAGCGGGGGACAAGAGACCCAGTACTTC. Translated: CASSPWASGGQETQYF.

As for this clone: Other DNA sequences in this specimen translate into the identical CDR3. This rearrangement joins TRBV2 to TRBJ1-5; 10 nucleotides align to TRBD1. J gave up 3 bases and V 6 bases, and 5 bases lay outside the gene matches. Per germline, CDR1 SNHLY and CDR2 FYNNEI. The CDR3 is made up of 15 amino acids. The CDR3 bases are TGTGCCAGCAGCCTGACAGGGGGCGTCAATCAGCCCCAGCATTTT. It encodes CASSLTGGVNQPQHF. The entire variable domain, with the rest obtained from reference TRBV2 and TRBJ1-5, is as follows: EPEVTQTPSHQVTQMGQEVILRCVPISNHLYFYWYRQILGQKVEFLVSFYNNEISEKSEIFDDQFSVERPDGSNFTLKIRSTKLEDSAMYFCASSLTGGVNQPQHFGDGTRLSIL.